These T cell receptor beta chains were read from a single sample in a study of cytomegalovirus exposure and HLA in healthy donors. Sequencing was performed with immunoSEQ multiplex PCR; in TCRdb, only in-frame clones are kept and a portion is missing. The table records some 150,000 clones, 70% to 90% of them present only once. The specimen was PBMCs. Every receptor here comes from a human donor in good health. The CDR3 runs from the conserved cysteine through the conserved F or W. A D gene is named only where the DNA matches it firmly. For some rows the clone size is stated as once, few or many, or as a class when expanded; others skip it.

V	J	D	size	CDR3	DNA
TRBV27	TRBJ1-2	.	.	CASSREGYYGYTF	TGTGCCAGCAGTCGGGAGGGGTACTATGGCTACACCTTC
TRBV7-8	TRBJ1-6	.	.	CASSLVGGARPPLHF	TGTGCCAGCAGCTTAGTCGGGGGGGCGCGTCCACCCCTCCACTTT
TRBV6-1	TRBJ1-3	.	.	CASSVRHTPGNTIYF	TGTGCCAGCAGTGTTAGACATACTCCTGGAAACACCATATATTTT
TRBV27	TRBJ2-7	TRBD2	.	CASSLPGLANEQYF	TGTGCCAGCAGTTTACCCGGACTAGCGAACGAGCAGTACTTC
TRBV4-1	TRBJ1-2	.	.	CASSQVGQGGGYGYTF	TGCGCCAGCAGCCAAGTGGGCCAGGGAGGGGGGTATGGCTACACCTTC
TRBV2	TRBJ2-5	TRBD2	.	CASSEAGRGTIQETQYF	TGTGCCAGCAGTGAAGCTGGGCGGGGGACCATCCAAGAGACCCAGTACTTC
TRBV7-9	TRBJ2-7	TRBD2	.	CASSYLRGLAGEQYF	TGTGCCAGCAGCTATTTAAGAGGACTAGCGGGTGAGCAGTACTTC
TRBV30	TRBJ1-3	.	.	CAWRGGPTSGGNTIYF	TGTGCCTGGAGAGGAGGACCTACCTCTGGGGGAAACACCATATATTTT
TRBV4-2	TRBJ2-2	TRBD1	.	CASSQATGVAGELFF	TGTGCCAGCAGCCAAGCTACAGGGGTGGCCGGGGAGCTGTTTTTT
TRBV19	TRBJ2-1	TRBD2	.	CASSIARGVWNEQFF	TGTGCCAGTAGTATAGCCCGGGGGGTATGGAATGAGCAGTTCTTC
TRBV7-8	TRBJ1-3	.	.	CASSRDISTGNTIYF	TGTGCCAGCAGCCGGGACATCTCCACTGGAAACACCATATATTTT
TRBV6-5	TRBJ1-4	TRBD1	.	CASSSALGQVNEKLFF	TGTGCCAGCAGTTCTGCTTTAGGACAGGTTAATGAAAAACTGTTTTTT
TRBV5-4	TRBJ2-5	TRBD2	once	CASSTGGGRETQYF	TGTGCCAGCAGCACGGGCGGCGGGAGAGAGACCCAGTACTTC
TRBV7-9	TRBJ2-2	TRBD1	.	CASSSGTATGELFF	TGTGCCAGCAGCTCCGGGACAGCCACCGGGGAGCTGTTTTTT
TRBV18	TRBJ1-4	.	.	CASSPRNHGLEEKLFF	TGTGCCAGCTCACCCAGGAACCATGGATTGGAAGAAAAACTGTTTTTT
TRBV5-6	TRBJ2-5	TRBD2	few	CASSLSLTSGIETQYF	TGTGCCAGCAGCTTGTCCCTTACTAGCGGGATTGAGACCCAGTACTTC
TRBV15	TRBJ2-1	TRBD2	.	CATSGSSGSLTRYNEQFF	TGTGCCACCAGCGGGTCTAGCGGGAGCTTGACACGGTACAATGAGCAGTTCTTC
TRBV9	TRBJ1-2	TRBD1	.	CASSVETGIYGYTF	TGTGCCAGCAGCGTGGAGACAGGGATCTATGGCTACACCTTC
TRBV18	TRBJ1-1	.	.	CASSPRGGLNTEAFF	TGTGCCAGCTCACCACGGGGGGGCCTAAACACTGAAGCTTTCTTT
TRBV5-1	TRBJ2-7	TRBD1	.	CASSRDRDAYEQYF	TGCGCCAGCAGCCGGGACAGGGACGCCTACGAGCAGTACTTC
TRBV5-1	TRBJ1-2	.	.	CASSLNSPGMGYTF	TGCGCCAGCAGCTTGAATTCCCCAGGGATGGGCTACACCTTC
TRBV28	TRBJ2-7	.	.	CASSPAQAQYF	TGTGCCAGCAGTCCCGCTCAGGCGCAGTACTTC
TRBV4-1	TRBJ2-3	TRBD2	.	CASQDREGTDTQYF	TGCGCTAGCCAAGATCGGGAGGGCACAGATACGCAGTATTTT
TRBV29-1	TRBJ1-2	TRBD1	.	CSVETPGTVYGYTF	TGCAGCGTTGAGACACCCGGGACAGTTTATGGCTACACCTTC
TRBV13	TRBJ1-3	.	.	CASSPLSGAGNTIYF	TGTGCCAGCAGCCCCCTTAGCGGGGCTGGAAACACCATATATTTT
TRBV2	TRBJ2-3	TRBD2	.	CASSVGSSGGAPFTDTQYF	TGTGCCAGCAGCGTAGGGTCTAGCGGGGGGGCCCCCTTCACAGATACGCAGTATTTT